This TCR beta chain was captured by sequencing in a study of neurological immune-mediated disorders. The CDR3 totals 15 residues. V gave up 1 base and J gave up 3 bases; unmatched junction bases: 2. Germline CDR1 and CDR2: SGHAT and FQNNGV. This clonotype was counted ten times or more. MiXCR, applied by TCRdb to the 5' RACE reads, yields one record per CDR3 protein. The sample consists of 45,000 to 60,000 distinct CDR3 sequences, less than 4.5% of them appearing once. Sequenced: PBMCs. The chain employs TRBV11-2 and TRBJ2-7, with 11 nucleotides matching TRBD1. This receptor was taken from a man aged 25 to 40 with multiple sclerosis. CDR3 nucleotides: TGTGCCAGCAGCTTAGCCGGGACAGGGGGCTACGAGCAGTACTTC. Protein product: CASSLAGTGGYEQYF.